This T cell receptor beta chain was documented in a study of blood T cell repertoires in COVID-19 (dated by TCRdb to about 2020). Regarding the complete study: Samples from collaborators originated in the United States, Italy and Spain and spanned both the acute and convalescent phases of COVID-19. The material from the prospective study consisted of cDNA or gDNA derived from T cells, B-cell-depleted T cells, or PBMCs. The dataset comprised deeply sampled blood TCRbeta repertoires from subjects exposed to, actively infected with, or recovered from COVID-19. A freely available public database, intended as a resource for researchers studying the immune response to SARS-CoV-2, is where the repertoires were released. The samples were drawn from two sources: the first 160 participants of the ongoing ImmuneRACE study, and 950 to 1,500 subjects contributed by 6 global collaborators. A de-identified subject ID, COVID-19 status, age in years and sex were almost always included in the sample metadata. Where HLA class I and class II types were available, the types were taken from metadata supplied by the sample provider, not from assay-based typing.

General findings and caveats noted by the study authors: How much clinical and demographic metadata was included differed by source and by participant, and the metadata was provided uncurated.

Participants in the prospective study were enrolled through a virtual design, were aged roughly 18 to 100 years, and lived in approximately 25 United States geographic areas. In the prospective study, participants were assigned to cohorts based on the clinical history participants reported in a screening survey and a study questionnaire. For ImmuneRACE Cohort 3, a participant was defined as recovered based on two consecutive negative NP/OP PCR tests, clearance by a healthcare professional, or resolution of symptoms. Each participant in the prospective study had whole blood, serum and a nasopharyngeal or oropharyngeal swab collected by mobile phlebotomists. Prospective study participants could optionally give additional blood draws and questionnaires over a roughly two-month period. Prospective study blood samples were shipped either frozen or at room temperature before DNA extraction. A word on this clone: The specificity of this receptor is unknown. Per-nucleotide qualities are absent, and no much larger clonotype sits a single base away.

TCRbeta CDR3 regions were amplified from genomic DNA using the immunoSEQ Assay, a bias-controlled multiplex PCR. In the authors' own workflow: Nucleated cell counts per sample were estimated from amplification of reference gene primers within the assay. To quantify the absolute abundance of each unique TCRbeta CDR3 rearrangement, sequence reads were collapsed and filtered. For each sample, productive Simpson clonality was calculated as the square root of Simpson's diversity index over productive rearrangements. Held by TCRdb, this immuneACCESS table contains in-frame sequences only and omits some clones. Under half of the omission traces to an unresolved V gene where checked; the cause of the rest is unknown. D and trimming were read from the DNA, whereas the V and J calls and clone size are those reported in that table. The sample data list under 150,000 clones, and around 81% of these were observed just once. The ten largest clones capture around 6.5% of the sample.

In the germline V gene (reference sequence), CDR1 corresponds to LNHDA and CDR2 to SQIVND. The CDR3, cysteine through phenylalanine, is 13 amino acids long. Only the CDR3 DNA is retained, 39 bases long and in frame from the first base. V has 6 bases trimmed and J has 4 bases trimmed; junction bases matching no gene number 3. The specimen sequenced was PBMCs or T cells enriched from blood (not recorded which). The receptor chain draws on TRBV19 and TRBJ1-5; TRBD1 lines up with 7 middle nucleotides. This receptor was taken from a woman between 40 and 55 years old who had recovered from COVID-19. The DNA is TGTGCCAGTAGCCAGGACAGGAATCAGCCCCAGCATTTT. Its protein reads: CASSQDRNQPQHF.